The rows below give T cell receptor beta chains drawn from one sample of a study of cytomegalovirus exposure and HLA in healthy donors. Profiled with immunoSEQ multiplex PCR; TCRdb holds only in-frame clones, not every one. The sample lists about 180,000 clones; less than 85% were seen once. The sample was PBMCs. The receptors here all came from a man between 18 and 35 years old in good health and CMV-seropositive. Each CDR3 is given with its conserved first and last residue. The D gene is left open where the match is weak. The size field is filled for only some rows; it gives once, few, many or a size class.

TRBV5-6	.	11	few	TRBJ2-7	TGTGCCAGCAGCTCAAGCCACGAGCAGTACTTC	CASSSSHEQYF
TRBV7-8	TRBD1	14	.	TRBJ2-7	TGTGCCAGCCGGACAGGGACCTTCTCCTACGAGCAGTACTTC	CASRTGTFSYEQYF
TRBV6-5	.	13	.	TRBJ1-1	TGTGCCAGCAAACAGGAGTCAGTCACTGAAGCTTTCTTT	CASKQESVTEAFF
TRBV27	.	15	.	TRBJ2-3	TGTGCCAGCAGCCAACAGGGAGCGGGCACAGATACGCAGTATTTT	CASSQQGAGTDTQYF
TRBV11-1	.	12	.	TRBJ2-7	TGTGCCAGCAGCCCCCCCGGGTACGAGCAGTACTTC	CASSPPGYEQYF
TRBV6-6	TRBD2	14	.	TRBJ2-7	TGTGCCCCCTGGGCGGGAGGAGAGACCTACGAGCAGTACTTC	CAPWAGGETYEQYF
TRBV25-1	TRBD1	15	.	TRBJ2-7	TGTGCCAGCAGCGCCCCCGCAGGGGGCTCCTACGAGCAGTACTTC	CASSAPAGGSYEQYF
TRBV28	.	11	.	TRBJ1-1	TGTGCCAGCAGTTTAACAACTGAAGCTTTCTTT	CASSLTTEAFF
TRBV28	TRBD1	15	.	TRBJ1-3	TGTGCCAGCAGTTTCTGGACAGGCTCTGGAAACACCATATATTTT	CASSFWTGSGNTIYF
TRBV11-3	TRBD2	13	.	TRBJ2-7	TGTGCCAGCAGCTTCGGACTAGCTGGTGAGCAGTACTTC	CASSFGLAGEQYF
TRBV7-9	TRBD2	15	.	TRBJ2-7	TGTGCCAGCAGCCCCACTAGCGGGAGCCACTACGAGCAGTACTTC	CASSPTSGSHYEQYF
TRBV11-2	TRBD1	15	.	TRBJ1-1	TGTGCCAGCAGCTTCTCAGGGGGCAAGGGCACTGAAGCTTTCTTT	CASSFSGGKGTEAFF
TRBV7-9	.	12	once	TRBJ1-1	TGTGCCAGCAGCCCTAGGAACACTGAAGCTTTCTTT	CASSPRNTEAFF
TRBV30	.	16	once	TRBJ2-2	TGTGCCTTCAGGCCACAGGGGGAGGGAAACACCGGGGAGCTGTTTTTT	CAFRPQGEGNTGELFF
TRBV4-2	TRBD1	15	.	TRBJ1-2	TGTGCCAGCAGTCCCGACAGGGGGCCGAACTATGGCTACACCTTC	CASSPDRGPNYGYTF
TRBV4-1	.	17	many	TRBJ1-2	TGCGCCAGCAGCCAAGATAAGGGAATAGGGGGGGCTGGTGGCTACACCTTC	CASSQDKGIGGAGGYTF
TRBV7-9	TRBD1	13	few	TRBJ2-7	TGTGCCAGCAGCTCCGGACAGGGCGGCGAGCAGTACTTC	CASSSGQGGEQYF
TRBV7-2	.	12	.	TRBJ1-2	TGTGCCAGCAGCATACAGGGTTACGGCTACACCTTC	CASSIQGYGYTF
TRBV11-2	TRBD1	14	.	TRBJ2-1	TGTGCCAGCAGCTTAGGGACAGGCATTAATGAGCAGTTCTTC	CASSLGTGINEQFF
TRBV28	.	12	.	TRBJ2-7	TGTGCCAGCAACGTAGCCACCTACGAGCAGTACTTC	CASNVATYEQYF
TRBV4-1	TRBD2	15	.	TRBJ2-5	TGCGCCAGCAGCCCAACTAGCGGGGGGGCAGAGACCCAGTACTTC	CASSPTSGGAETQYF
TRBV30	TRBD2	17	once	TRBJ2-7	TGTGCCTGGAGTTCAACGGGACTAGCGGGAAGCTCCTACGAGCAGTACTTC	CAWSSTGLAGSSYEQYF
TRBV6-1	.	17	.	TRBJ1-5	TGTGCCAGCAGTGGGGGCAGGGGAGTTGGTGGCAATCAGCCCCAGCATTTT	CASSGGRGVGGNQPQHF
TRBV2	.	13	.	TRBJ1-1	TGTGCCAGCTTGACCGACAGGAACACTGAAGCTTTCTTT	CASLTDRNTEAFF
TRBV2	.	15	.	TRBJ2-2	TGTGCCAGCAGTGAAGCTCCCCAGGCTAAAGGGGAGCTGTTTTTT	CASSEAPQAKGELFF
TRBV4-1	.	13	.	TRBJ2-7	TGCGCCAGCAGCCTCCTAGACCGCGGCGAGCAGTACTTC	CASSLLDRGEQYF
TRBV5-1	.	11	.	TRBJ2-7	TGCGCCAGCAGCGACACCTACGAGCAGTACTTC	CASSDTYEQYF
TRBV30	TRBD2	18	once	TRBJ2-7	TGTGCCTGGAGTCATGGGACTAGCGGGAGAGGGAGCTCCTACGAGCAGTACTTC	CAWSHGTSGRGSSYEQYF
TRBV7-8	TRBD1	15	.	TRBJ2-2	TGTGCCAGCAGCCCCGGGACAGCGAACACCGGGGAGCTGTTTTTT	CASSPGTANTGELFF
TRBV27	TRBD2	17	.	TRBJ2-3	TGTGCCAGCAGCGTTCTTAATACGGGACTAGCCCCAGATACGCAGTATTTT	CASSVLNTGLAPDTQYF
TRBV27	.	16	medium-sized	TRBJ2-1	TGTGCCAGCAGTTTTTTCAGGGGAGTGGGTTACAATGAGCAGTTCTTC	CASSFFRGVGYNEQFF
TRBV5-1	.	12	.	TRBJ2-1	TGCGCCAGCAGCTGGGACTCAGGGAAGCAGTTCTTC	CASSWDSGKQFF
TRBV5-4	.	15	.	TRBJ2-1	TGTGCCAGCAGCCCCCCGGCTGGGAGAAACAATGAGCAGTTCTTC	CASSPPAGRNNEQFF
TRBV2	.	13	.	TRBJ1-5	TGTGCCAGCTGGGGGGGAGGCAATCAGCCCCAGCATTTT	CASWGGGNQPQHF
TRBV27	TRBD1	14	few	TRBJ1-5	TGTGCCAGCAGTCTCAGGGGGCCCCATCAGCCCCAGCATTTT	CASSLRGPHQPQHF
TRBV28	TRBD2	14	.	TRBJ2-7	TGTGCCAGCCTTTCTGCTAGCGGGAACTACGAGCAGTACTTC	CASLSASGNYEQYF
TRBV7-9	.	14	.	TRBJ1-3	TGTGCCAGCAGCGCCGAGGAGGCCAGAAACACCATATATTTT	CASSAEEARNTIYF
TRBV4-1	TRBD1	14	.	TRBJ2-7	TGCGCCAGCAGCGAACCGGACAGGGGCTACGAGCAGTACTTC	CASSEPDRGYEQYF
TRBV28	TRBD1	15	.	TRBJ1-5	TGTGCCAGCACCCTGACAGGGGAGGGCAATCAGCCCCAGCATTTT	CASTLTGEGNQPQHF
TRBV7-3	TRBD2	17	.	TRBJ2-1	TGTGCCAGCAGCTTAGGGGGACTAGCGGGGGGATACAATGAGCAGTTCTTC	CASSLGGLAGGYNEQFF
TRBV30	.	16	.	TRBJ2-2	TGTGCCTGGAGATGGAGGGGACGTAAGAACACCGGGGAGCTGTTTTTT	CAWRWRGRKNTGELFF
TRBV6-1	.	15	once	TRBJ1-1	TGTGCCAGCAGTCTCTCGGGTCAGGGTGGAACTGAAGCTTTCTTT	CASSLSGQGGTEAFF
TRBV19	.	14	.	TRBJ2-7	TGTGCCAGTGGGGCTACCCGCCGTTTCTACGAGCAGTACTTC	CASGATRRFYEQYF
TRBV5-1	TRBD2	16	once	TRBJ2-4	TGCGCCAGCAGCTTGGGCCCACTAGCGGGGAAAAACATTCAGTACTTC	CASSLGPLAGKNIQYF
TRBV18	TRBD1	16	.	TRBJ2-7	TGTGCCAGCTCACCCAAGGACAGGCGACTCTCCTACGAGCAGTACTTC	CASSPKDRRLSYEQYF
TRBV7-9	.	15	.	TRBJ1-1	TGTGCCAGCAGCTTAATGGGGGCGGCGGACACTGAAGCTTTCTTT	CASSLMGAADTEAFF
TRBV7-3	TRBD2	16	.	TRBJ2-1	TGTGCCAGCAGCTCTTACTTAGCGGGTCCCTACAATGAGCAGTTCTTC	CASSSYLAGPYNEQFF
TRBV11-2	TRBD1	16	.	TRBJ2-2	TGTGCCAGCAGACCACAGGGGGATTCGAACACCGGGGAGCTGTTTTTT	CASRPQGDSNTGELFF
TRBV6-5	.	14	once	TRBJ1-6	TGTGCCAGCAGTTATTCGGGGGTAAATTCACCCCTCCACTTT	CASSYSGVNSPLHF
TRBV2	TRBD1	16	.	TRBJ1-3	TGTGCCAGCACCACCCAGGGGGCGAGCTCTGGAAACACCATATATTTT	CASTTQGASSGNTIYF
TRBV6-6	TRBD2	16	.	TRBJ2-1	TGTGCCAGCAGTCGGACTAGCGGGAGCTCCTACAATGAGCAGTTCTTC	CASSRTSGSSYNEQFF
TRBV5-4	.	16	.	TRBJ1-6	TGTGCCAGCAGCCGACCCGACAGTCGGAATAATTCACCCCTCCACTTT	CASSRPDSRNNSPLHF
TRBV11-1	TRBD2	15	.	TRBJ2-3	TGTGCCAGCAGCTCCACGGGAGGGGGGGCAGATACGCAGTATTTT	CASSSTGGGADTQYF